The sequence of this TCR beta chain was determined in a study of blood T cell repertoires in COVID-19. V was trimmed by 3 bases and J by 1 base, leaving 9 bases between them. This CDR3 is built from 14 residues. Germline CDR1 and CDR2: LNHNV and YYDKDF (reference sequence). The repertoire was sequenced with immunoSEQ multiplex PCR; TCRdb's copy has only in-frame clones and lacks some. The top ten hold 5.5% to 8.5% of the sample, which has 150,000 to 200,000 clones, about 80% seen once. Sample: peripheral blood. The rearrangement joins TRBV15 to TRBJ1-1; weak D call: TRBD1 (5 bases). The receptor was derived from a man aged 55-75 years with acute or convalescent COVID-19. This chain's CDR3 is CATSSPQGNTEAFF. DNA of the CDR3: TGTGCCACCAGCAGTCCCCAGGGGAACACTGAAGCTTTCTTT.